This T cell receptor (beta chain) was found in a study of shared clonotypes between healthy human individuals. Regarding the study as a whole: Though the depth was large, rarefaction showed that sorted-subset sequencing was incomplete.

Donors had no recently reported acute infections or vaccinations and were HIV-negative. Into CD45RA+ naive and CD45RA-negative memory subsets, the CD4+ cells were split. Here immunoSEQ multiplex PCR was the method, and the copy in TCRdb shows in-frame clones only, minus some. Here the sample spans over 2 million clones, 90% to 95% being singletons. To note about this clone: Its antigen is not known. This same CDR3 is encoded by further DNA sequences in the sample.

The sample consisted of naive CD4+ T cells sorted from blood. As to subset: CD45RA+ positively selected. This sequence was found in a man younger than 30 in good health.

The CDR3 here is CASSLGTSGPYEQYF. The DNA of the CDR3 is TGTGCCAGCAGCTTGGGCACTAGCGGCCCCTACGAGCAGTACTTC. The J gene is TRBJ2-7, the V gene TRBV5-4, with 8 bases fitting TRBD2. V dropped 0 bases and J dropped 2; count of bases not matched to a gene: 4. Germline values: CDR1 SGHNT, CDR2 YYREEE (reference sequence). The CDR3 is made up of 15 amino acids. Looking up the rest from reference TRBV5-4 and TRBJ2-7 gives the full variable domain: ETGVTQSPTHLIKTRGQQVTLRCSSQSGHNTVSWYQQALGQGPQFIFQYYREEENGRGNFPPRFSGLQFPNYSSELNVNALELDDSALYLCASSLGTSGPYEQYFGPGTRLTVT.